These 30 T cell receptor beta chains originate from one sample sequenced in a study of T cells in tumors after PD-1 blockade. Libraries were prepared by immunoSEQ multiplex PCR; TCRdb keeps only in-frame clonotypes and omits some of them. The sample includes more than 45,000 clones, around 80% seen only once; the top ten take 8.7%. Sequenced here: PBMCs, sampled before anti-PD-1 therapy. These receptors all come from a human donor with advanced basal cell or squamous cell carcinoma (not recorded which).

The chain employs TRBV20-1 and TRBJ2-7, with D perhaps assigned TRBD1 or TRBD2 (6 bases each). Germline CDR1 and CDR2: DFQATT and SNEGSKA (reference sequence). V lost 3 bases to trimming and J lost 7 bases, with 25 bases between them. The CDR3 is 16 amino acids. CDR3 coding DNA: TGCAGTGCTAGTCGCCCTACTAGGGGGGCCTTTGGGGAGCAGTACTTC. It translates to CSASRPTRGAFGEQYF.

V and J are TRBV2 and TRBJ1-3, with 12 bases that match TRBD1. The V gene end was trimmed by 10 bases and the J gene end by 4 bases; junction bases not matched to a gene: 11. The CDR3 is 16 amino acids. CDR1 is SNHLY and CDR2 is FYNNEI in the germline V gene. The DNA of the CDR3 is TGTGCCATCCGGGACAGGGGGCGCCTGAGGGGAAACACCATATATTTT. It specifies CAIRDRGRLRGNTIYF.

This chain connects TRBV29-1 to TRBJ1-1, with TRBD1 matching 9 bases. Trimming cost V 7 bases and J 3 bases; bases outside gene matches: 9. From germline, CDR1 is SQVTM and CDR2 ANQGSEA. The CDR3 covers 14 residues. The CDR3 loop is CSAEGDREDTEAFF. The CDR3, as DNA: TGCAGCGCCGAGGGGGACAGGGAGGACACTGAAGCTTTCTTT.

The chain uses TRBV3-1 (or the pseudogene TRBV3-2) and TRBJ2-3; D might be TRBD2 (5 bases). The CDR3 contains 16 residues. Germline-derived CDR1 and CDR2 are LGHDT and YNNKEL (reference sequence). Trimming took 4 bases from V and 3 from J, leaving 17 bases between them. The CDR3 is CASSPDGVEITDTQYF. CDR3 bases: TGTGCCAGCAGCCCAGACGGGGTGGAGATTACAGATACGCAGTATTTT.

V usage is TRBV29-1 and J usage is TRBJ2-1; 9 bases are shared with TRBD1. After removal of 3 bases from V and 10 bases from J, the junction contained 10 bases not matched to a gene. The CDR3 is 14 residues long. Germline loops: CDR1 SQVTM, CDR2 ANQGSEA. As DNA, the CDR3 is TGCAGCGTTGACCTTTCACAGGGGGCTGGGGAGCAGTTCTTC. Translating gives CSVDLSQGAGEQFF.

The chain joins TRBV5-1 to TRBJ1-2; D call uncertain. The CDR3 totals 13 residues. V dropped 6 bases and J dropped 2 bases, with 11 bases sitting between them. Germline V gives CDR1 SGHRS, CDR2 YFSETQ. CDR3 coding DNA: TGCGCCAGCACAAAGGACCCGAACTATGGCTACACCTTC. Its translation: CASTKDPNYGYTF. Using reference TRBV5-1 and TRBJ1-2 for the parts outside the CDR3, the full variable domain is KAGVTQTPRYLIKTRGQQVTLSCSPISGHRSVSWYQQTPGQGLQFLFEYFSETQRNKGNFPGRFSGRQFSNSRSEMNVSTLELGDSALYLCASTKDPNYGYTFGSGTRLTVV.

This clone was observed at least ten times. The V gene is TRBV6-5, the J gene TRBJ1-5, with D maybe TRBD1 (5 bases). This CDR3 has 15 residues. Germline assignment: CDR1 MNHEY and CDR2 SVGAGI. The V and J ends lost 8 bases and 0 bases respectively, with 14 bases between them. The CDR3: CASLPSGDSNQPQHF. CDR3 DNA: TGTGCCAGCCTCCCCTCGGGGGATAGCAATCAGCCCCAGCATTTT.

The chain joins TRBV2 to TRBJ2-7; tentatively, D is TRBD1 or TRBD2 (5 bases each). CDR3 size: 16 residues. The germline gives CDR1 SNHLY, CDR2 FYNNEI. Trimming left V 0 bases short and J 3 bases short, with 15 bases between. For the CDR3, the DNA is TGTGCCAGCAGTGAAGCCGGTGGGGGAAGCGGCTACGAGCAGTACTTC. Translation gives CASSEAGGGSGYEQYF.

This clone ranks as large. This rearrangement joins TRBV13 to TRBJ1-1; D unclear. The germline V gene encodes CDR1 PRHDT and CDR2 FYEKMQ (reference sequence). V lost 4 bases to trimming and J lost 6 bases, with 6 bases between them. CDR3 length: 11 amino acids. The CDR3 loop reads CASSYAPEAFF. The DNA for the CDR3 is TGTGCCAGCAGCTACGCCCCTGAAGCTTTCTTT.

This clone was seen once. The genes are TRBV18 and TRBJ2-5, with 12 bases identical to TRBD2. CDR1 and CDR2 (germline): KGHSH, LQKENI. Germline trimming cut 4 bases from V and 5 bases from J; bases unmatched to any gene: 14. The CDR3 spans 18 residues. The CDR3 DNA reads TGTGCCAGCTCACGCAGAATGTCCCTAGCGGGAGGGCCGGAGACCCAGTACTTC. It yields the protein CASSRRMSLAGGPETQYF.

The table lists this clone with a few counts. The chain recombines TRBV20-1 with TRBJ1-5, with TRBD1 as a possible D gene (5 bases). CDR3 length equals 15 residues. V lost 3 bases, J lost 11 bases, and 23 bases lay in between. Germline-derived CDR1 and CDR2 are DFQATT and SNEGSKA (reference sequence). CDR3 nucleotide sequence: TGCAGTGCTAGTTCGGGGCAGGTGGGCCCCTGGACCCAGCATTTT. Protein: CSASSGQVGPWTQHF.

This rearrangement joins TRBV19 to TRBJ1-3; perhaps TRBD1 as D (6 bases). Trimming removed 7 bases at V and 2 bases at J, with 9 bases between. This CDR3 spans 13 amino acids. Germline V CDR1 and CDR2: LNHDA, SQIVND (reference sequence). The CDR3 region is CASTGDTGNTIYF. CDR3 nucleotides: TGTGCCAGTACCGGGGACACTGGAAACACCATATATTTT.

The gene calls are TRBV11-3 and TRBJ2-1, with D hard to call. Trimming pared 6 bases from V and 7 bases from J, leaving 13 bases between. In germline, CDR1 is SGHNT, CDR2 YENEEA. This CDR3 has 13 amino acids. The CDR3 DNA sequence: TGTGCCAGCAGTAAGCAGGCCGCTAATGAGCAGTTCTTC. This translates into CASSKQAANEQFF.

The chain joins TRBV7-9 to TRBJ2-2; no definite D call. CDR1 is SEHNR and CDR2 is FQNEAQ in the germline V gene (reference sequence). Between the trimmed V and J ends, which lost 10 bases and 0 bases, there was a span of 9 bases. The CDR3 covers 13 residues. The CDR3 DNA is TGTGCCACCGGACGTACGAACACCGGGGAGCTGTTTTTT. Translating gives CATGRTNTGELFF. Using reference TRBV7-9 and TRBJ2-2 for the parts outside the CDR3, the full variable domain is DTGVSQNPRHKITKRGQNVTFRCDPISEHNRLYWYRQTLGQGPEFLTYFQNEAQLEKSRLLSDRFSAERPKGSFSTLEIQRTEQGDSAMYLCATGRTNTGELFFGEGSRLTVL.

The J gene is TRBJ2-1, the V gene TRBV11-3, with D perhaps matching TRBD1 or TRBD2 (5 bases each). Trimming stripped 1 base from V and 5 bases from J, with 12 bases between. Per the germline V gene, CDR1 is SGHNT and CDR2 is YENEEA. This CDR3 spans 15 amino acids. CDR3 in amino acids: CASSLVPQGHNEQFF. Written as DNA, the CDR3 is TGTGCCAGCAGCTTAGTACCCCAGGGACACAATGAGCAGTTCTTC.

In nucleotides, the CDR3 is TGTGCCAGCAGTTACGGGGGAGAGGGCGACTATGGCTACACCTTC. This gives the protein CASSYGGEGDYGYTF. The chain couples TRBV6-6 to TRBJ1-2; TRBD1 is a possible D gene (5 bases). The length of the CDR3 is 15 residues. V gave up 2 bases and J gave up 3 bases, with 13 bases separating them. From germline, CDR1 is MNHNY and CDR2 SVGAGI (reference sequence).

The CDR3 is CASRAEEPQHF. In DNA form, the CDR3 reads TGTGCCAGCAGGGCCGAAGAGCCCCAGCATTTT. The V and J genes are TRBV2 and TRBJ1-5; D is undetermined. Germline V gives CDR1 SNHLY, CDR2 FYNNEI. Trimming took 6 bases from V and 8 from J, leaving 8 bases between them. This CDR3 comprises 11 residues.

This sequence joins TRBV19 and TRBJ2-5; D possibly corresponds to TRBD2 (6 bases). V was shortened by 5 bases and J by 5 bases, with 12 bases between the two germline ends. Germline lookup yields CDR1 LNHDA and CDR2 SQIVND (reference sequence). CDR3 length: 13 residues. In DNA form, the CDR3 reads TGTGCCAGTAGTGCCCGGGACTCCGAGACCCAGTACTTC. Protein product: CASSARDSETQYF.

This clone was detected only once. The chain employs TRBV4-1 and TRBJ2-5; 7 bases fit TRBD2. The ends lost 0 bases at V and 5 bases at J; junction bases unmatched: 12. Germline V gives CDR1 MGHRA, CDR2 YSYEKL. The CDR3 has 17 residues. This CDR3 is CASSQDNGAGLGETQYF. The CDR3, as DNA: TGCGCCAGCAGCCAAGATAACGGAGCGGGATTAGGGGAGACCCAGTACTTC.

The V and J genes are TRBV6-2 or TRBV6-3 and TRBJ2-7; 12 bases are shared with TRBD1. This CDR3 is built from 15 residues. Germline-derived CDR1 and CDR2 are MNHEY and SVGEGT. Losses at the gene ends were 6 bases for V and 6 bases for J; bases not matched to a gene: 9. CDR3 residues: CASSPSWDRGREQYF. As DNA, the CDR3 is TGTGCCAGCAGCCCCTCGTGGGACAGGGGGCGCGAGCAGTACTTC.

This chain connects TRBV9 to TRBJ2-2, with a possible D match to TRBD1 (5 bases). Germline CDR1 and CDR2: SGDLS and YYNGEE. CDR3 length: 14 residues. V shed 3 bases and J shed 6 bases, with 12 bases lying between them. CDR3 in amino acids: CASSGATVSGELFF. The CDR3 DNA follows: TGTGCCAGCAGCGGAGCGACAGTCTCCGGGGAGCTGTTTTTT.

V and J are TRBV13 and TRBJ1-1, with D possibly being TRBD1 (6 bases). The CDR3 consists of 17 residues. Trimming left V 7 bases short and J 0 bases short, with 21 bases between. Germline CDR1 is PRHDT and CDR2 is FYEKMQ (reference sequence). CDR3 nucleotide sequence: TGTGCCAGCATCTCAACCCCCCAGGGGTGGATGAACACTGAAGCTTTCTTT. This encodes CASISTPQGWMNTEAFF.

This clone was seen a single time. This chain's CDR3 is CASSIGQAYEQYF. The DNA for the CDR3 is TGCGCCAGCAGCATCGGACAGGCCTACGAGCAGTACTTC. This chain joins TRBV5-1 and TRBJ2-7; TRBD1 matches at 7 bases. V shed 4 bases, J shed 2 bases, and the junction held 3 bases outside the gene matches. Germline CDR1 SGHRS, CDR2 YFSETQ. There are 13 residues in the CDR3.

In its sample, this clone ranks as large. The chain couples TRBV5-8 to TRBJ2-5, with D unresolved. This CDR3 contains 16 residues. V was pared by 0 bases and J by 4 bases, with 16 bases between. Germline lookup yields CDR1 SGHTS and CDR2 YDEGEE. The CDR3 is CASSLGSWGWRETQYF. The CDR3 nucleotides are TGTGCCAGCAGCTTGGGGTCATGGGGTTGGAGAGAGACCCAGTACTTC.

CDR3 DNA: TGTGCCAGCAGCTTTGCCGGGAGGGACAATGAGCAGTTCTTC. Amino acid sequence: CASSFAGRDNEQFF. V gene TRBV7-9 combines with J gene TRBJ2-1; 8 bases are a match to TRBD2. Unmatched junction bases numbered 3, after V lost 3 bases and J lost 5 bases. From germline, CDR1 is SEHNR and CDR2 FQNEAQ (reference sequence). The CDR3 sequence is 14 residues long. Full variable domain (outside the CDR3, taken from reference TRBV7-9 and TRBJ2-1): DTGVSQNPRHKITKRGQNVTFRCDPISEHNRLYWYRQTLGQGPEFLTYFQNEAQLEKSRLLSDRFSAERPKGSFSTLEIQRTEQGDSAMYLCASSFAGRDNEQFFGPGTRLTVL.

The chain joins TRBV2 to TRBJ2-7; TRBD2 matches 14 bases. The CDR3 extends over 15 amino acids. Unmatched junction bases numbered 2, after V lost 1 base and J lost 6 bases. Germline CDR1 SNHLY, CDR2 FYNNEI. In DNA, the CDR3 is TGTGCCAGCAGTGAAGTGGGACTAGCGGGAGTCGAGCAGTACTTC. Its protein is CASSEVGLAGVEQYF.

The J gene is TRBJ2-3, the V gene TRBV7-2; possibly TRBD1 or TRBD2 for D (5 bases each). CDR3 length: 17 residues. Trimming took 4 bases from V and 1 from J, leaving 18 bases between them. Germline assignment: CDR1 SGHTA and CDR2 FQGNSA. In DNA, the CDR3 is TGTGCCAGCAGCTCTAAACTAGGGGCCTGGGGCACAGATACGCAGTATTTT. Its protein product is CASSSKLGAWGTDTQYF.

CDR3 DNA: TGTGCCACCAGGACGGACAGGCCCGACACCGGGGAGCTGTTTTTT. It is translated as CATRTDRPDTGELFF. The genes are TRBV24-1 and TRBJ2-2, with 7 nucleotides matching TRBD1. Germline CDR1 and CDR2: KGHDR and SFDVKD. The trim removed 7 bases at V and 3 bases at J, leaving 7 bases unmatched. This CDR3 contains 15 residues.

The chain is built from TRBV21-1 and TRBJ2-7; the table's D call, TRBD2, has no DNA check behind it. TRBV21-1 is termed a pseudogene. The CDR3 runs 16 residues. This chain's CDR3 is CASSKFRSGKGYEQYF. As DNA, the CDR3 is TGTGCCAGCAGCAAGTTTAGGAGCGGAAAGGGCTACGAGCAGTACTTC.

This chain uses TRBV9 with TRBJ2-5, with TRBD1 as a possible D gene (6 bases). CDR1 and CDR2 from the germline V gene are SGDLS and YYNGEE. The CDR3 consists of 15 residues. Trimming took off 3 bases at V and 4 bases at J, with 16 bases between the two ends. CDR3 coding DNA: TGTGCCAGCAGCGATGGGGCAGGGGTGGGAGAGACCCAGTACTTC. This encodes CASSDGAGVGETQYF.